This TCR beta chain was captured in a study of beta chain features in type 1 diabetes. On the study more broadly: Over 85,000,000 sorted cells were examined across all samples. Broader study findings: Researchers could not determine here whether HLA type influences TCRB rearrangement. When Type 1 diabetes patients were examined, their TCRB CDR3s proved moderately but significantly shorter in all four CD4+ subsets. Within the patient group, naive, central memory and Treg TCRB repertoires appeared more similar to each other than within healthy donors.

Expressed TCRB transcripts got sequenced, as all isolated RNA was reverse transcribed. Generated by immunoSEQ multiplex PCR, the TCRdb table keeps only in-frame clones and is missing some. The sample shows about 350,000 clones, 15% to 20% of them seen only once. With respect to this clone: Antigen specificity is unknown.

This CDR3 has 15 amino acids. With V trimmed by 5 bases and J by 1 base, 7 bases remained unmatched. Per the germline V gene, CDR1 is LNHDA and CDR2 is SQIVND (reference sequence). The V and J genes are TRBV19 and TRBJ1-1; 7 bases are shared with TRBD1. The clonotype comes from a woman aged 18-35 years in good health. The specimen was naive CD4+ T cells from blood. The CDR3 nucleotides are TGTGCCAGTAGTTTTCCAGGGGGAAGGAACACTGAAGCTTTCTTT. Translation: CASSFPGGRNTEAFF.